A selection of T cell receptor beta chains follows, all from one sample in a study of Ad26.COV2.S vaccination and SARS-CoV-2 variants. Data came from immunoSEQ multiplex PCR; TCRdb stores just in-frame clones and leaves some out. The sample holds about 350,000 clones; roughly 90% are singletons and the top ten take about 10%. Source: peripheral blood, taken in a trial of Ad26.COV2.S vaccine versus placebo. These receptors were taken from a person aged 18 to 65 who received the Ad26.COV2.S COVID-19 vaccine or a placebo. Both conserved end residues are part of each CDR3. The D gene is left open where the match is weak. Clone size, where shown, is once, few, many, or a class for clones that have expanded.

>TRBJ1-6|TRBV4-3|16|.|.
CASSSGSSSRGSPLHF
TGCGCCAGCAGCTCAGGGTCCTCCAGCCGGGGATCACCCCTCCACTTT
>TRBJ1-2|TRBV7-8|15|.|.
CASSPPGLVGYGYTF
TGTGCCAGCAGCCCCCCCGGGTTGGTGGGCTATGGCTACACCTTC
>TRBJ1-1|TRBV6-5|13|.|.
CASSYSGHTEAFF
TGTGCCAGCAGTTACTCGGGGCACACTGAAGCTTTCTTT
>TRBJ2-7|TRBV27|16|.|few
CASSLSGAGRSYEQYF
TGTGCCAGCAGTTTATCAGGGGCAGGACGCTCCTACGAGCAGTACTTC
>TRBJ1-2|TRBV29-1|14|.|.
CSVDPTGGFSSYTF
TGCAGCGTTGATCCGACGGGGGGATTCAGTAGCTACACCTTC
>TRBJ1-5|TRBV28|13|.|.
CASSKGGDQPQHF
TGTGCCAGCAGCAAAGGGGGGGATCAGCCCCAGCATTTT
>TRBJ2-3|TRBV3-1/TRBV3-2|15|TRBD2|.
CASSLGLPSTDTQYF
TGTGCCAGCAGCCTGGGACTACCTAGCACAGATACGCAGTATTTT
>TRBJ1-5|TRBV4-2|15|TRBD1|.
CASSQQGAENQPQHF
TGTGCCAGCAGCCAACAGGGGGCCGAGAATCAGCCCCAGCATTTT
>TRBJ1-2|TRBV6-6|13|.|.
CASTGDRTEGYTF
TGTGCCAGCACGGGGGACCGCACGGAGGGCTACACCTTC
>TRBJ2-1|TRBV5-4|15|TRBD2|.
CASSYGTSQYNEQFF
TGTGCCAGCAGTTACGGGACTAGCCAATACAATGAGCAGTTCTTC
>TRBJ1-2|TRBV21-1|17|.|.
CASSNGLRQGENYGYTF
TGTGCCAGCAGCAATGGGCTTAGACAGGGGGAAAACTATGGCTACACCTTC
>TRBJ2-7|TRBV5-4|14|TRBD2|.
CASSPRGGRDEQYF
TGTGCCAGCAGCCCCCGGGGGGGTAGGGACGAGCAGTACTTC
>TRBJ2-3|TRBV4-2|14|.|.
CASSHADSTDTQYF
TGTGCCAGCAGCCACGCGGACAGCACAGATACGCAGTATTTT
>TRBJ1-2|TRBV18|14|TRBD1|.
CASSHGQDLYGYTF
TGTGCCAGCTCTCATGGACAGGACCTCTATGGCTACACCTTC
>TRBJ1-5|TRBV10-1|15|.|few
CASSDHYRRNQPQHF
TGCGCCAGCAGTGACCACTACCGGCGCAATCAGCCCCAGCATTTT
>TRBJ1-2|TRBV7-9|14|.|.
CASSYRERGTGYTF
TGTGCCAGCAGCTACCGGGAGAGGGGTACTGGCTACACCTTC